The entry that follows covers one T cell receptor (beta chain) sequence. Its antigen is currently unknown. The V and J ends lost 4 bases and 5 bases respectively, with 15 bases between them. The CDR3 is 14 residues long. Germline CDR1 SGHRS, CDR2 YFSETQ. The sequenced template was cDNA made from the entire isolated RNA. Some clones are missing from TCRdb's copy, which holds only in-frame ones; the method was immunoSEQ multiplex PCR. Here the sample spans some 52,000 clones, around 40% being singletons. These data come from a study of beta chain features in type 1 diabetes. Points from the study as a whole: Shorter TCRB CDR3s, moderately but significantly so, were found in Type 1 diabetes patients in all four CD4+ subsets.

Material: Tregs from blood. This receptor was identified in a man younger than 40 with type 1 diabetes. This chain uses TRBV5-1 with TRBJ2-5; maybe TRBD2 (5 bases). CDR3 loop: CASSTGMIGETQYF. Here the CDR3 DNA reads TGCGCCAGCAGCACCGGGATGATAGGGGAGACCCAGTACTTC.